The 12 T cell receptor beta chains below come from one sample, sequenced in a study of OX40 agonist ivuxolimab in advanced cancers. Here immunoSEQ multiplex PCR was the method, and the copy in TCRdb shows in-frame clones only, minus some. The sample lists about 94,000 clones, approximately 91% seen once, with around 0.29% in the top ten. The sequencing here drew on CD4+ or CD8+ T cells sorted from blood, taken in a trial of the OX40 agonist ivuxolimab. These receptors were collected from an adult with an advanced solid tumor such as melanoma, head and neck, liver or kidney cancer.

CDR3 sequence reads: CASSLRYSSYEQYF. CDR3 coding DNA: TGCGCCAGCAGCCTCAGGTATAGCTCCTACGAGCAGTACTTC. V and J are TRBV5-1 and TRBJ2-7; the D is unclear. CDR1 is SGHRS, CDR2 YFSETQ, per germline. V was trimmed by 4 bases and J by 0 bases, leaving 11 bases between them. The CDR3 runs to 14 residues.

This clone was counted between two and nine times. V is TRBV5-4 and J is TRBJ1-2, with a possible D match to TRBD1 (5 bases). Trimming took 1 base from V and 7 from J, leaving 17 bases between them. This CDR3 is built from 15 residues. Germline CDR1 reads SGHNT; CDR2 reads YYREEE (reference sequence). The CDR3 sequence: CASSLRGGAQGGYTF. The CDR3 bases are TGTGCCAGCAGCTTGCGAGGCGGGGCCCAGGGTGGCTACACCTTC.

This chain joins TRBV6-1 and TRBJ2-1; maybe TRBD2 (5 bases). Per germline, CDR1 MNHNS and CDR2 SASEGT. The ends were cut back, 2 bases at V and 9 bases at J, with 20 bases in the middle. CDR3 length: 16 amino acids. CDR3 sequence reads: CASSEFPSRSLGEQFF. DNA for the CDR3: TGTGCCAGCAGTGAATTTCCTAGCAGGTCCTTGGGTGAGCAGTTCTTC.

This clone appeared a single time. The chain is built from TRBV6-5 and TRBJ2-5; maybe TRBD2 (6 bases). Per the germline V gene, CDR1 is MNHEY and CDR2 is SVGAGI. Trimming stripped 5 bases from V and 2 bases from J, with 12 bases between. The CDR3 is 14 amino acids. The chain's CDR3 is CASSGLAIQETQYF. The CDR3 DNA reads as TGTGCCAGCAGTGGGCTAGCGATTCAAGAGACCCAGTACTTC.

The chain carries TRBV7-2 and TRBJ1-5; a possible D gene is TRBD1 (5 bases). This CDR3 region has 14 residues. Germline lookup yields CDR1 SGHTA and CDR2 FQGNSA. Trimming pared 1 base from V and 2 bases from J, leaving 6 bases between. CDR3 sequence: CASSLETGNQPQHF. The DNA of the CDR3 is TGTGCCAGCAGCTTAGAGACAGGCAATCAGCCCCAGCATTTT.

As DNA, the CDR3 is TGTGCCAGCAGCATCGACACGTACAATGAGCAGTTCTTC. This gives the protein CASSIDTYNEQFF. The V call is TRBV7-8, the J call TRBJ2-1; D gene ambiguous. Trimming took 5 bases from V and 4 from J, leaving 9 bases between them. The length of the CDR3 is 13 residues. CDR1 and CDR2 (germline): SGHVS, FQNEAQ.

The chain employs TRBV4-1 and TRBJ1-6, with D perhaps matching TRBD1 (6 bases). The CDR3 extends over 14 amino acids. The germline CDR1 and CDR2 sequences are MGHRA and YSYEKL. The V end lost 5 bases, the J end lost 8 bases, and 13 bases lay between the germline ends. The CDR3 reads CASSYRVGDSPLHF. The CDR3 coding sequence is TGCGCCAGCAGCTACAGGGTAGGGGATTCACCCCTCCACTTT.

V is TRBV5-1 and J is TRBJ2-5; D possibly uses TRBD1 or TRBD2 (5 bases each). Germline lookup yields CDR1 SGHRS and CDR2 YFSETQ. Between the trimmed V and J ends, which lost 4 bases and 2 bases, there was a span of 21 bases. The CDR3 runs 17 residues. CDR3 coding DNA: TGCGCCAGCAGCACAACCTACGAGGGGAAACGTCAAGAGACCCAGTACTTC. This encodes CASSTTYEGKRQETQYF. Combining the CDR3 with reference TRBV5-1 and TRBJ2-5 gives the whole variable domain KAGVTQTPRYLIKTRGQQVTLSCSPISGHRSVSWYQQTPGQGLQFLFEYFSETQRNKGNFPGRFSGRQFSNSRSEMNVSTLELGDSALYLCASSTTYEGKRQETQYFGPGTRLLVL.

The sample holds one count of this clone. This chain connects TRBV19 to TRBJ1-5, with 10 bases matching TRBD1. The CDR3 contains 16 residues. The V gene's germline CDR1 is LNHDA and CDR2 SQIVND (reference sequence). V lost 2 bases to trimming and J lost 5 bases; unmatched junction nucleotides: 6. DNA of the CDR3: TGTGCCAGTAGTATAAGGACAGGGGGTCGCGATCAGCCCCAGCATTTT. It codes for CASSIRTGGRDQPQHF.

This clone was seen a handful of times. The CDR3 spells CAISGGQSSEKLFF. In DNA form, the CDR3 reads TGTGCCATCAGTGGAGGACAGTCTTCTGAAAAACTGTTTTTT. The chain has TRBV10-3 and TRBJ1-4, with TRBD1 as a possible D gene (6 bases). The CDR3 loop spans 14 amino acids. CDR1 ENHRY and CDR2 SYGVKD come from the germline V gene. V lost 4 bases to trimming and J lost 7 bases, with 13 bases between them.

The J gene is TRBJ2-7, the V gene TRBV7-9; 13 bases line up with TRBD2. The CDR3 sequence is 18 residues long. Trimming removed 2 bases from V and 0 bases from J; junction bases left unmatched: 7. CDR1 is SEHNR and CDR2 is FQNEAQ in the germline V gene (reference sequence). The CDR3 is CASSLRLAGGTSSYEQYF. CDR3 sequence (DNA): TGTGCCAGCAGCTTAAGACTAGCGGGGGGTACGAGCTCCTACGAGCAGTACTTC.

The chain employs TRBV7-2 and TRBJ1-6; 7 bases map to TRBD1. The junction had 8 bases not matched to a gene; V was cut back by 6 bases and J by 9 bases. Germline V CDR1 and CDR2: SGHTA, FQGNSA. The length of the CDR3 is 14 residues. DNA for the CDR3: TGTGCCAGCAGATGGGGGGCAGGGGGTTCACCCCTCCACTTT. Translated, it gives CASRWGAGGSPLHF.